The 6 T cell receptor beta chains below all came from one sample that was sequenced in a study of cytomegalovirus exposure and HLA in healthy donors. It was with 60 Vbeta and 13 Jbeta primers that the PCR ran. Sequencing used immunoSEQ multiplex PCR; TCRdb keeps in-frame clones, though not all of them. The sample has roughly 150,000 clones, around 85% seen once; the top ten hold less than 2.5%. Sequenced input: PBMCs. These receptors originate from a male donor in good health and CMV-seronegative.

The chain employs TRBV6-5 and TRBJ1-1; TRBD1 is a possible D gene (5 bases). Trimming shortened V by 6 bases and J by 7 bases, and 21 bases separated the two germline ends. The CDR3 sequence is 15 residues long. Germline CDR1 reads MNHEY; CDR2 reads SVGAGI. CDR3 in amino acids: CASSPSSVGGREAFF. CDR3 coding DNA: TGTGCCAGCAGCCCCTCGAGTGTGGGGGGACGTGAAGCTTTCTTT.

The rearrangement uses TRBV14 and TRBJ1-4, with D possibly being TRBD1 (5 bases). Looked up from germline, CDR1 is SGHDN and CDR2 is FVKESK. V was trimmed by 3 bases and J by 10 bases, leaving 24 bases between them. The CDR3 has 17 residues. The CDR3 DNA sequence: TGTGCCAGCAGCCACCCCCGACCTCAGGGTACAATGGGAAAACTGTTTTTT. This codes for CASSHPRPQGTMGKLFF. Drawing the rest from reference TRBV14 and TRBJ1-4, the complete variable domain is EAGVTQFPSHSVIEKGQTVTLRCDPISGHDNLYWYRRVMGKEIKFLLHFVKESKQDESGMPNNRFLAERTGGTYSTLKVQPAELEDSGVYFCASSHPRPQGTMGKLFFGSGTQLSVL.

V and J are TRBV5-4 and TRBJ2-3, with D maybe TRBD1 (6 bases). The CDR3 has 14 residues. Per the germline V gene, CDR1 is SGHNT and CDR2 is YYREEE (reference sequence). V lost 6 bases to trimming and J lost 0 bases, with 11 bases between them. CDR3 nucleotides: TGTGCCAGCACAAAGGGGGAGAGCACAGATACGCAGTATTTT. This encodes CASTKGESTDTQYF.

V gene TRBV5-1 combines with J gene TRBJ1-2; possible D gene TRBD1, 6 bases. Germline V gene sequence: CDR1 SGHRS, CDR2 YFSETQ. The CDR3 runs to 15 residues. V lost 3 bases and J 8 bases, leaving 20 bases between the germline ends. CDR3 DNA: TGCGCCAGCAGCTCCGGCGGCAGGGGTGCGGAGGGCTACACCTTC. Protein product: CASSSGGRGAEGYTF.

The CDR3 sequence: CASSVGITGGETQYF. CDR3 coding DNA: TGTGCCAGCAGCGTGGGGATCACGGGGGGGGAGACCCAGTACTTC. The rearrangement joins TRBV9 to TRBJ2-5, with TRBD2 identical over 8 bases. Trimming at V came to 2 bases and at J to 5 bases, leaving 8 bases not matched to a gene. The germline CDR1 and CDR2 sequences are SGDLS and YYNGEE. The CDR3 is made up of 15 amino acids.

The chain couples TRBV9 to TRBJ2-2; D is perhaps TRBD1 (6 bases). V was pared by 0 bases and J by 7 bases, with 13 bases between. Germline CDR1 reads SGDLS; CDR2 reads YYNGEE. The CDR3 is 15 amino acids. Here the CDR3 reads CASSVAGFRGGELFF. The CDR3, as DNA: TGTGCCAGCAGCGTAGCCGGGTTCAGGGGCGGGGAGCTGTTTTTT.